This entry lists 15 T cell receptor beta chains sequenced from one sample in a study of T cell repertoires in cytomegalovirus infection. Their specific antigens are unknown. In TCRdb, the reads were re-called with MiXCR into one record per CDR3 protein. This sample has about 920,000 distinct CDR3 sequences, with around 29% found just once. Sequencing was performed on cultured CD8+ T cells from PBMCs, taken from culture after CMV antigen stimulation. The receptor set was obtained from a human donor in good health (CMV status not recorded). Some clones in this sample may be carry-over from other donors' samples.

There are a few counts of this clonotype. The chain couples TRBV7-9 to TRBJ2-7; a possible D gene is TRBD2 (6 bases). Germline loops: CDR1 SEHNR, CDR2 FQNEAQ (reference sequence). This CDR3 comprises 15 residues. With 5 bases removed from V and 7 bases from J, the gap between germline ends came to 21 bases. The CDR3 nucleotides read TGTGCCAGCAGCGGCGAGGAGGGGATGTCGGGAGAGCAGTACGTC. It encodes CASSGEEGMSGEQYV.

This chain connects TRBV27 to TRBJ1-6; D possibly corresponds to TRBD1 (6 bases). This CDR3 has 14 amino acids. The V end was cut by 5 bases, the J end by 8 bases, with 13 bases between. From germline, CDR1 is MNHEY and CDR2 SMNVEV (reference sequence). The CDR3 bases are TGTGCCAGCAGTCCCGGGACACCTTATTCACCCCTCCACTTT. This sequence encodes CASSPGTPYSPLHF.

Written as DNA, the CDR3 is TGTGCCAGCAGCTTATACCGCGGGGGGGCCGACTACGAGCAGTACTTC. It specifies CASSLYRGGADYEQYF. V is TRBV11-2 and J is TRBJ2-7; the match to TRBD2 covers 9 bases. There are 16 residues in the CDR3. Germline-derived CDR1 and CDR2 are SGHAT and FQNNGV. The junction had 8 bases not matched to a gene; V was cut back by 2 bases and J by 3 bases.

V usage is TRBV15 and J usage is TRBJ2-1; 9 nucleotides align to TRBD1. Germline V lookup: CDR1 LNHNV, CDR2 YYDKDF (reference sequence). V lost 0 bases and J lost 6; bases outside the gene matches: 3. This CDR3 comprises 15 residues. The CDR3 region has the DNA TGTGCCACCAGCAGAGATAGGGGACAGGGCAATGAGCAGTTCTTC. Amino acids: CATSRDRGQGNEQFF.

As to this clonotype: A read error may explain this, as a much larger clone is one base away. The chain joins TRBV7-2 to TRBJ2-1; 9 nucleotides match TRBD1. The CDR3 totals 15 residues. With V trimmed by 10 bases and J by 8 bases, 15 bases remained unmatched. Germline CDR1 and CDR2: SGHTA and FQGNSA. The CDR3 DNA sequence: TGTGCCAACAGTTACAGGGGGCGAAGGATCGATGAGCAGTTCTTC. As protein: CANSYRGRRIDEQFF. Full variable domain (rest looked up from reference TRBV7-2 and TRBJ2-1): GAGVSQSPSNKVTEKGKDVELRCDPISGHTALYWYRQSLGQGLEFLIYFQGNSAPDKSGLPSDRFSAERTGGSVSTLTIQRTQQEDSAVYLCANSYRGRRIDEQFFGPGTRLTVL.

This clonotype was observed once. The chain couples TRBV15 to TRBJ2-7; D may be TRBD2 (6 bases). Trimming left V 5 bases short and J 2 bases short, with 10 bases between. Looked up from germline, CDR1 is LNHNV and CDR2 is YYDKDF (reference sequence). This CDR3 spans 13 amino acids. For the CDR3, the DNA is TGTGCCACCAGCCAAGGGGAGGCCTACGAGCAGTACGTC. Translated: CATSQGEAYEQYV.

The chain links TRBV6-8 to TRBJ1-5; D gene unclear. The germline gives CDR1 MNHGY, CDR2 SAAAGT. This CDR3 contains 16 residues. Trimming cost V 0 bases and J 1 base, with 10 bases left between them. This chain's CDR3 is CASSYSAGLSNQPQHF. CDR3 sequence (DNA): TGTGCCAGCAGTTACTCGGCAGGTCTGAGCAATCAGCCCCAGCATTTT.

This sequence joins TRBV7-6 and TRBJ2-1; D is perhaps TRBD1 (5 bases). CDR3 length equals 16 residues. With 5 bases removed from V and 7 bases from J, the gap between germline ends came to 21 bases. Germline CDR1 SGHVS, CDR2 FNYEAQ. In nucleotides, the CDR3 is TGTGCCAGCAGCCGACCGGACATGGGGCGTAGGAATGAGCAGTTCTTC. Protein product: CASSRPDMGRRNEQFF.

This clonotype was counted a few times. The CDR3 loop reads CAIRDPDSAYEQYF. The CDR3 DNA reads TGTGCCATCAGGGACCCGGACTCAGCCTACGAGCAGTACTTC. The rearrangement uses TRBV10-3 and TRBJ2-7; tentatively, D is TRBD2 (5 bases). The CDR3 totals 14 residues. Trimming took off 6 bases at V and 2 bases at J, with 14 bases between the two ends. From germline, CDR1 is ENHRY and CDR2 SYGVKD.

This clonotype has only a few counts. The chain uses TRBV4-1 and TRBJ1-6, with unresolved D. The germline CDR1 and CDR2 sequences are MGHRA and YSYEKL. The germline V and J ends were trimmed by 6 bases and 0 bases, with 6 bases remaining between them. This CDR3 is 14 amino acids long. The CDR3: CASRPSSYNSPLHF. The CDR3 DNA follows: TGCGCCAGCAGGCCCAGCTCCTATAATTCACCCCTCCACTTT.

The V and J genes are TRBV27 and TRBJ2-1, with TRBD2 identical over 7 bases. The CDR3 is 15 residues long. Germline trimming cut 2 bases from V and 2 bases from J; bases unmatched to any gene: 3. CDR1 is MNHEY, CDR2 SMNVEV, per germline (reference sequence). In DNA form, the CDR3 reads TGTGCCAGCAGTTTAGGGCGGGGGACCTACAATGAGCAGTTCTTC. Its protein product is CASSLGRGTYNEQFF.

This clonotype was counted many times. V and J are TRBV6-5 and TRBJ2-5; possible D gene TRBD1, 6 bases. Germline loops: CDR1 MNHEY, CDR2 SVGAGI. The CDR3 runs 16 residues. V shed 0 bases and J shed 1 base, with 12 bases lying between them. The chain's CDR3 is CASSYSGQGLQETQYF. The CDR3 region has the DNA TGTGCCAGCAGTTACTCTGGGCAGGGGCTCCAAGAGACCCAGTACTTC.

This clonotype was seen a few times. The V and J genes are TRBV12-3 or TRBV12-4 and TRBJ1-3; unclear D gene. The CDR3 sequence is 12 residues long. V gave up 3 bases and J gave up 8 bases, with 8 bases separating them. CDR3 DNA: TGTGCCAGCAGTTTGAGGGTGGACACCATATATTTT. It translates to CASSLRVDTIYF.

Ten or more counts support this clonotype. J is TRBJ2-3 and V is TRBV7-2; 7 positions agree with TRBD2. Germline CDR1 reads SGHTA; CDR2 reads FQGNSA. CDR3 length: 16 amino acids. The ends lost 5 bases at V and 2 bases at J; junction bases unmatched: 10. CDR3: CASSLGVSGYTDTQYF. As DNA, the CDR3 is TGTGCCAGCAGCCTCGGCGTTAGCGGGTACACAGATACGCAGTATTTT.

In its sample, this clonotype was seen many times. In DNA form, the CDR3 reads TGTGCCAGCAGCCCTAGGTGGCAGCAACGCCATGAGCAGTTCTTC. Translating gives CASSPRWQQRHEQFF. The gene calls are TRBV7-2 and TRBJ2-1; no clear D. This CDR3 has 15 amino acids. Trimming pared 5 bases from V and 8 bases from J, leaving 19 bases between. Germline values: CDR1 SGHTA, CDR2 FQGNSA.